One and the same sample provided the 2 T cell receptor beta chains below, sequenced in a study of control samples from healthy donors and cancer patients. The protocol was immunoSEQ multiplex PCR, while the TCRdb copy is restricted to in-frame clones and leaves out a portion. The table lists some 130,000 clones, just under 95% of them singletons. Input material: blood. The receptors stem from a man aged 25-45 years in good health.

This clone was seen a single time. This chain joins TRBV6-5 and TRBJ2-1; D ambiguous. This CDR3 region has 15 residues. V lost 5 bases to trimming and J lost 0 bases, with 11 bases between them. Per the germline V gene, CDR1 is MNHEY and CDR2 is SVGAGI. For the CDR3, the DNA is TGTGCCAGCAGTAGATATATTAACTCCTACAATGAGCAGTTCTTC. This codes for CASSRYINSYNEQFF.

V and J are TRBV27 and TRBJ2-1, with 9 bases matching TRBD2. In germline, CDR1 is MNHEY, CDR2 SMNVEV (reference sequence). The CDR3 is 16 residues long. The junction had 4 bases not matched to a gene; V was cut back by 3 bases and J by 1 base. The CDR3 here is CASSFQAGGSYNEQFF. The CDR3, as DNA: TGTGCCAGCAGTTTCCAAGCGGGAGGTTCCTACAATGAGCAGTTCTTC.